This is a list of T cell receptor beta chains from one sample in a study of CD4 T cells in relation to SARS-CoV-2 and coronaviruses. Sequenced by immunoSEQ multiplex PCR; TCRdb stores in-frame clones only, minus some. The repertoire includes about 36,000 clones, about four fifths of them detected once, and around 7% sits in the top ten. Their antigens remain unidentified. The sample comprised naive CD4+ T cells from PBMCs, cultured in vitro. The receptor set was obtained from an adult with COVID-19. Each CDR3 is given with its conserved first and last residue. The order of the fields is J gene, clone size, V gene, D gene, CDR3 DNA, CDR3 protein. The D gene is left open where the match is weak. Clone size appears in some rows only: once, few, many, or a class for an expanded clone.

TRBJ2-7 | . | TRBV10-3 | TRBD2 | TGTGCCATCACCAAGGAAGGGACTATCTACGAGCAGTACTTC | CAITKEGTIYEQYF
TRBJ1-1 | . | TRBV4-3 | . | TGCGCCAGCAGCCAAGATGGGAGCAGGCGGGGGACTGAAGCTTTCTTT | CASSQDGSRRGTEAFF
TRBJ2-2 | few | TRBV7-3 | TRBD2 | TGTGCCAGCAGCTCTAGCGGGAGGGCCGGGACCGGGGAGCTGTTTTTT | CASSSSGRAGTGELFF
TRBJ1-1 | once | TRBV9 | . | TGTGCCAGCAGCAAATTGACAAGAGACACTGAAGCTTTCTTT | CASSKLTRDTEAFF
TRBJ2-3 | . | TRBV14 | . | TGTGCCAGCAGCCATGGGAGGCGGGGAGGCACAGATACGCAGTATTTT | CASSHGRRGGTDTQYF
TRBJ2-1 | . | TRBV10-3 | TRBD1 | TGTGCCGTGGGACAGGGAAATGAGCAGTTCTTC | CAVGQGNEQFF
TRBJ1-4 | . | TRBV5-6 | . | TGTGCCAGCAGCTCACGCGAGGGGAACCAAAGGGAAAAACTGTTTTTT | CASSSREGNQREKLFF
TRBJ1-5 | . | TRBV3-1/TRBV3-2 | TRBD1 | TGTGCCAGCAGCCAGACCGGGACAGGGGGCAGTCAGCCCCAGCATTTT | CASSQTGTGGSQPQHF
TRBJ2-1 | . | TRBV5-4 | . | TGTGCCAGCAGCCCAGACATAGGCTCCTACAATGAGCAGTTCTTC | CASSPDIGSYNEQFF
TRBJ1-2 | once | TRBV10-3 | TRBD1 | TGTGCCATCAGCGCCGACAGGGACTATGGCTACACCTTC | CAISADRDYGYTF
TRBJ2-7 | few | TRBV10-3 | . | TGTGCCATCGGGGCCGGTCGCCACGAGCAGTACTTC | CAIGAGRHEQYF
TRBJ2-5 | . | TRBV5-5 | . | TGTGCCAGCAGCTTGGAAGAAGCCTCCTTCCAGACCCAGTACTTC | CASSLEEASFQTQYF
TRBJ2-7 | once | TRBV4-1 | TRBD1 | TGCGCCAGCAGCCAAGGACAGGGGGCAGGCTACGAGCAGTACTTC | CASSQGQGAGYEQYF
TRBJ2-3 | . | TRBV29-1 | TRBD2 | TGCAGCGTTGGTCGTCTAGCGGCGGAATCTAGCACAGATACGCAGTATTTT | CSVGRLAAESSTDTQYF
TRBJ2-7 | . | TRBV5-1 | TRBD2 | TGCGCCAGCACCCGCGGGAGCGACCCCTACGAGCAGTACTTC | CASTRGSDPYEQYF
TRBJ1-4 | . | TRBV5-4 | TRBD1 | TGTGCCAGCAGTTTCAGGGGGCGGACTAATGAAAAACTGTTTTTT | CASSFRGRTNEKLFF
TRBJ2-1 | . | TRBV19 | . | TGTGCCATAATAGTAAAGCGGGTCATCTCCTACAATGAGCAGTTCTTC | CAIIVKRVISYNEQFF
TRBJ2-3 | . | TRBV28 | . | TGTGCCAGCAGTTTTCTTCCCCTCCTCGGGGGTCCGAGCACAGATACGCAGTATTTT | CASSFLPLLGGPSTDTQYF
TRBJ2-1 | . | TRBV3-1/TRBV3-2 | . | TGTGCCAGCAGCCAGGTTAGCAATGAGCAGTTCTTC | CASSQVSNEQFF
TRBJ2-1 | . | TRBV25-1 | TRBD1 | TGTGCCAGCAGTGGACTTGGACAGGGAAATAGCAATGAGCAGTTCTTC | CASSGLGQGNSNEQFF
TRBJ2-7 | few | TRBV7-3 | TRBD1 | TGTGCCAGCAGCTGGGACAGGTCCTACGAGCAGTACTTC | CASSWDRSYEQYF
TRBJ2-4 | . | TRBV3-1/TRBV3-2 | TRBD1 | TGTGCCAGCAGCCTCAAAACAGGGGGTAGTCAGTACTTC | CASSLKTGGSQYF
TRBJ1-5 | . | TRBV7-2 | . | TGTGCCAGCAGCCAAGGGGGTAAGCCCCAGCATTTT | CASSQGGKPQHF
TRBJ2-3 | . | TRBV18 | . | TGTGCCAGCTCACCTGGGGACACAGATACGCAGTATTTT | CASSPGDTDTQYF
TRBJ2-7 | few | TRBV7-6 | . | TGTGCCAGCAGCTTAGGGTCTGGCCCGCGAGGAGACGAGCAGTACTTC | CASSLGSGPRGDEQYF
TRBJ2-3 | . | TRBV23-1 | TRBD2 | TGCGCCAGCAGTACTCGAGCCCGGGGGGCAGATACGCAGTATTTT | CASSTRARGADTQYF
TRBJ1-1 | . | TRBV27 | TRBD1 | TGTGCCAGCAGTCGTCCCGGGACAGGGGGCACTGAAGCTTTCTTT | CASSRPGTGGTEAFF